The clone carrying this TCR beta chain was seen a handful of times. The sample comes from a study of blood T cell repertoires in COVID-19. Background on the study: T cells, B-cell-depleted T cells, or PBMCs supplied cDNA or gDNA.

Individuals drawn from under 30 US areas were roughly 18 to 100 years old. Participants had their cohort set by participant-reported clinical history. In the authors' methods: Quantification of nucleated cells was approximated via reference gene primer amplification. Using immunoSEQ multiplex PCR, the repertoire was profiled, and TCRdb retains in-frame clones only, with some absent. The V and J calls and clone size come from that table; D and trimming were worked out from the DNA. The table lists around 300,000 clones, 90% of them singletons. The CDR3 covers 13 residues. Germline V CDR1 and CDR2: MGHDK, SYGVNS. With 8 bases removed from V and 2 bases from J, the gap between germline ends came to 13 bases.

V and J are TRBV25-1 and TRBJ2-7, with a possible D match to TRBD2 (5 bases). The sequenced material came from PBMCs or T cells enriched from blood (not recorded which). This sequence was found in a woman aged 18-29 years with acute COVID-19. In DNA form, the CDR3 reads TGTGCCAGCGGTAAGGCCGGGACCTACGAGCAGTACTTC. Translation gives CASGKAGTYEQYF.